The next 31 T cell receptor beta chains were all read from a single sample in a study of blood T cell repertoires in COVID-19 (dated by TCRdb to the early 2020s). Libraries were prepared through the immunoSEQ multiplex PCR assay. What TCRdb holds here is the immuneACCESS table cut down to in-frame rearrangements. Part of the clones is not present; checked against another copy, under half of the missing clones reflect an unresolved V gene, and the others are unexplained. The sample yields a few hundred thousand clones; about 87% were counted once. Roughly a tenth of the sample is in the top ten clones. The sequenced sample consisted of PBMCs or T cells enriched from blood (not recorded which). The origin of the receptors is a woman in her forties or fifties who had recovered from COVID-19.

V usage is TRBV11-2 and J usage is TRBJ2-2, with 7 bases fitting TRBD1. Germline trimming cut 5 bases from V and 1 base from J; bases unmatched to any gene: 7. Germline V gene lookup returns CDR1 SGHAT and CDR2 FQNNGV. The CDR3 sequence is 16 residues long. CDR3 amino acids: CASSQVYRGNTGELFF. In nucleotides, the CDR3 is TGTGCCAGCAGCCAAGTTTACAGGGGGAACACCGGGGAGCTGTTTTTT.

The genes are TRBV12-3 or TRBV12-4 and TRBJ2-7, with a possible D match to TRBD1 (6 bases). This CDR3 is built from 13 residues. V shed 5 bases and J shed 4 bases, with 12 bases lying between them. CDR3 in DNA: TGTGCCAGCAGTCAGGACAGAATTTACGAGCAGTACTTC. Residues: CASSQDRIYEQYF.

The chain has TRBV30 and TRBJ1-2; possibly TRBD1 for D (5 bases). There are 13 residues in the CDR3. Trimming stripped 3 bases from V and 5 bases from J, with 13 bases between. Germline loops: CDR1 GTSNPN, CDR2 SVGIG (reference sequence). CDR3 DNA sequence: TGTGCCTGGAGCGAAACTGGGACTTATGGCTACACCTTC. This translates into CAWSETGTYGYTF.

CDR3 coding DNA: TGTGCCAGCAAGGGACAGCCATTGAACACTGAAGCTTTCTTT. It specifies CASKGQPLNTEAFF. The V and J genes are TRBV2 and TRBJ1-1; 7 bases are a match to TRBD1. The trim removed 7 bases at V and 0 bases at J, leaving 5 bases unmatched. Germline V gene sequence: CDR1 SNHLY, CDR2 FYNNEI. The CDR3 spans 14 residues. The variable domain in full, completed from reference TRBV2 and TRBJ1-1, reads EPEVTQTPSHQVTQMGQEVILRCVPISNHLYFYWYRQILGQKVEFLVSFYNNEISEKSEIFDDQFSVERPDGSNFTLKIRSTKLEDSAMYFCASKGQPLNTEAFFGQGTRLTVV.

The CDR3 spells CASKEDSMNTEAFF. The CDR3 DNA follows: TGTGCCAGTAAAGAGGACTCAATGAACACTGAAGCTTTCTTT. V gene TRBV18 combines with J gene TRBJ1-1; no definite D call. V was trimmed by 9 bases and J by 0 bases, leaving 14 bases between them. The CDR3 spans 14 residues. Germline CDR1 is KGHSH and CDR2 is LQKENI.

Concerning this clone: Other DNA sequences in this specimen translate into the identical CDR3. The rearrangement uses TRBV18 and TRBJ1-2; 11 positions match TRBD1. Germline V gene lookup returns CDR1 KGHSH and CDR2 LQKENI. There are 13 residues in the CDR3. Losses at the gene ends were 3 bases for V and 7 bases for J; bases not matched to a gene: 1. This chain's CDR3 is CASSPDRGLGYTF. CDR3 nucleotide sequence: TGTGCCAGCTCACCGGACAGGGGGCTTGGCTACACCTTC.

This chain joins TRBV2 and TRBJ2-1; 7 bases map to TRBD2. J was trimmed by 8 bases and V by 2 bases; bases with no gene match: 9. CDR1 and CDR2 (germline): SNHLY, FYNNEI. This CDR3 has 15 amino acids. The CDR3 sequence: CASSEWTSYIDEQFF. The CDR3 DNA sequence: TGTGCCAGCAGTGAATGGACTAGTTATATCGATGAGCAGTTCTTC.

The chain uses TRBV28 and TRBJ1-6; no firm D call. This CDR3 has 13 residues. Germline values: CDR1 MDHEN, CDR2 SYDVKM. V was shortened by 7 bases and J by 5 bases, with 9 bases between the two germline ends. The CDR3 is CASNRVDNSPLHF. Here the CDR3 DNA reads TGTGCCAGCAACCGGGTAGATAATTCACCCCTCCACTTT. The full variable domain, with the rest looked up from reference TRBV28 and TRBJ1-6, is DVKVTQSSRYLVKRTGEKVFLECVQDMDHENMFWYRQDPGLGLRLIYFSYDVKMKEKGDIPEGYSVSREKKERFSLILESASTNQTSMYLCASNRVDNSPLHFGNGTRLTVT.

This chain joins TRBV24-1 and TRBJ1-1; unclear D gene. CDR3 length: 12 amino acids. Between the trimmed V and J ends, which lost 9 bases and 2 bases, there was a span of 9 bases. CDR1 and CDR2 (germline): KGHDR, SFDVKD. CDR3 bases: TGTGCCACCCGGGGAGAAAACACTGAAGCTTTCTTT. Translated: CATRGENTEAFF.

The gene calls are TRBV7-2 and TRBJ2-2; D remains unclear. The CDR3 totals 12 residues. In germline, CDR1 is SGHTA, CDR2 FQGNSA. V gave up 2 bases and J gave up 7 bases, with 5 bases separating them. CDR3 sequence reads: CASSLRGGELFF. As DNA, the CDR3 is TGTGCCAGCAGCTTACGCGGCGGGGAGCTGTTTTTT.

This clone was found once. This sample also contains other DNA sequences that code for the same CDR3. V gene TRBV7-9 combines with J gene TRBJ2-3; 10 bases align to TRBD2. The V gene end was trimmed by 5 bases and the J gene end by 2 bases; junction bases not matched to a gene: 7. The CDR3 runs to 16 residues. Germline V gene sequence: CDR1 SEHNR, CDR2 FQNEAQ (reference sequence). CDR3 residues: CASSPRTSGNTDTQYF. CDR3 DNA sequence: TGTGCCAGCAGCCCGAGGACTAGCGGAAACACAGATACGCAGTATTTT.

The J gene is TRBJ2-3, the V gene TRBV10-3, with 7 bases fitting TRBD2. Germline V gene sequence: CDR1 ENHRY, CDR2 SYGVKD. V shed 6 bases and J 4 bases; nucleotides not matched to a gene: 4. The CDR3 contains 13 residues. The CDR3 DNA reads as TGTGCCATCAGAGGACTAGGTCCAGATACGCAGTATTTT. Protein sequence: CAIRGLGPDTQYF.

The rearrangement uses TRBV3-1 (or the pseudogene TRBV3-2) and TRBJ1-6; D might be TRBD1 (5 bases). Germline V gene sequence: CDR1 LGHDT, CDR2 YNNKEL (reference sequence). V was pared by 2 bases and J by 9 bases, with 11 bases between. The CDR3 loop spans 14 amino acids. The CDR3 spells CASSQRGSSSPLHF. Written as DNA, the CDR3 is TGTGCCAGCAGCCAAAGGGGATCTAGTTCACCCCTCCACTTT.

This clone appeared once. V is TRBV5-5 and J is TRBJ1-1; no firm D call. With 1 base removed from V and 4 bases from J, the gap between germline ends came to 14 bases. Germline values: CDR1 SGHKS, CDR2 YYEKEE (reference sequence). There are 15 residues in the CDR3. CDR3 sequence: CASSLRVGMGTEAFF. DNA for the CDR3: TGTGCCAGCAGCTTGCGCGTCGGGATGGGCACTGAAGCTTTCTTT.

This CDR3 is CATSPTTSNYGYTF. The CDR3 DNA is TGTGCCACCAGCCCGACTACTTCTAACTATGGCTACACCTTC. V gene TRBV15 combines with J gene TRBJ1-2, with D unclear. V lost 5 bases to trimming and J lost 0 bases, with 10 bases between them. The CDR3 sequence is 14 residues long. Germline V CDR1 and CDR2: LNHNV, YYDKDF (reference sequence).

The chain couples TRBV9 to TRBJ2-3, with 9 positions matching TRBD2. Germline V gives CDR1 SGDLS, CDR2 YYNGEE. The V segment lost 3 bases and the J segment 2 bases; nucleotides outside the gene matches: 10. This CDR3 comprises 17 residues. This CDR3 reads CASSGIGLATHTDTQYF. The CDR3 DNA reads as TGTGCCAGCAGCGGGATCGGACTAGCGACCCACACAGATACGCAGTATTTT.

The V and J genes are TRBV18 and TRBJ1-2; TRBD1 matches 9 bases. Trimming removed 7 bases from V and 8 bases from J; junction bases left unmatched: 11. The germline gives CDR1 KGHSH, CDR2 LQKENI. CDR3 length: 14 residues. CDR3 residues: CASLPARTGDGYTF. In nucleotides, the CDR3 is TGTGCCAGCTTACCGGCCAGGACAGGGGACGGCTACACCTTC.

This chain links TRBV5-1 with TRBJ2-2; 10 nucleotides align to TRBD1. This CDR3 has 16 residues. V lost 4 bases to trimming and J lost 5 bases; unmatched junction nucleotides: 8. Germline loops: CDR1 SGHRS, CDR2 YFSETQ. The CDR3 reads CASSLDRGALTGELFF. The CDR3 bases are TGCGCCAGCAGCCTGGACAGGGGGGCCTTGACCGGGGAGCTGTTTTTT. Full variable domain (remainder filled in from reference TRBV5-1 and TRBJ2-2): KAGVTQTPRYLIKTRGQQVTLSCSPISGHRSVSWYQQTPGQGLQFLFEYFSETQRNKGNFPGRFSGRQFSNSRSEMNVSTLELGDSALYLCASSLDRGALTGELFFGEGSRLTVL.

As DNA, the CDR3 is TGTGCCAGCAGCTTGGTCGGAGCGAACACTGAAGCTTTCTTT. This sequence encodes CASSLVGANTEAFF. This chain joins TRBV5-5 and TRBJ1-1; D is ambiguous. The ends were cut back, 0 bases at V and 1 base at J, with 7 bases in the middle. The CDR3 is 14 residues long. In germline, CDR1 is SGHKS, CDR2 YYEKEE (reference sequence).

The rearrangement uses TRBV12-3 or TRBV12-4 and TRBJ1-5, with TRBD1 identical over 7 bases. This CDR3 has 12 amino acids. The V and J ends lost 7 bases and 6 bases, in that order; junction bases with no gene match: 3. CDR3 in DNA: TGTGCCAGCACGCAGGGGGGTCAGCCCCAGCATTTT. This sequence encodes CASTQGGQPQHF.

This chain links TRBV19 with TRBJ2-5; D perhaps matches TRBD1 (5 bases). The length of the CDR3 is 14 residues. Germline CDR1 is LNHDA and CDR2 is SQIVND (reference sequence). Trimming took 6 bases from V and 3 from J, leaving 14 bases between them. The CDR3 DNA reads TGTGCCAGTAGATCCATTGCCAGGGAAGAGACCCAGTACTTC. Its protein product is CASRSIAREETQYF.

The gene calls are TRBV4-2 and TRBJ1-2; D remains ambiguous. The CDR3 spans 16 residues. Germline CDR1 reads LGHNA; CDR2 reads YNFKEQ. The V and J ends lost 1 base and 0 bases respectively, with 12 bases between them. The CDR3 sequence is CASSQGGRGANYGYTF. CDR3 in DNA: TGTGCCAGCAGCCAAGGCGGACGCGGGGCTAACTATGGCTACACCTTC.

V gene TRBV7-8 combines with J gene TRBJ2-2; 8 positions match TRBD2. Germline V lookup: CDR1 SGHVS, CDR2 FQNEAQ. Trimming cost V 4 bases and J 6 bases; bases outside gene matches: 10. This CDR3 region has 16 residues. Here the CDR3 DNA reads TGTGCCAGCAGCTCCCGAGGCCGGGGGGGGTCCGGGGAGCTGTTTTTT. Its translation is CASSSRGRGGSGELFF.

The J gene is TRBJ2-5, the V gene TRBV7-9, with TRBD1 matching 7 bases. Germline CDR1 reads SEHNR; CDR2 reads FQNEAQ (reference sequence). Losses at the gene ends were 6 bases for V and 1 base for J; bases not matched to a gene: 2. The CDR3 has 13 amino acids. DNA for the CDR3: TGTGCCAGCAGACAGGGGCTCCAAGAGACCCAGTACTTC. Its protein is CASRQGLQETQYF.

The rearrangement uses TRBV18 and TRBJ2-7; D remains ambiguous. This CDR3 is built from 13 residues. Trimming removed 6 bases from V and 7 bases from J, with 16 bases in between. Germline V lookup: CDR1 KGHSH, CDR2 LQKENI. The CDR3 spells CASSPIGSREQYF. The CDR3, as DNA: TGTGCCAGCTCCCCAATCGGTTCCAGGGAGCAGTACTTC.

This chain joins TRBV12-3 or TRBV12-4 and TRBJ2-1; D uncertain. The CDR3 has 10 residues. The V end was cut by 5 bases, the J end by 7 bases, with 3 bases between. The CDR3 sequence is CASSRNEQFF. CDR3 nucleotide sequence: TGTGCCAGCAGTCGTAATGAGCAGTTCTTC.

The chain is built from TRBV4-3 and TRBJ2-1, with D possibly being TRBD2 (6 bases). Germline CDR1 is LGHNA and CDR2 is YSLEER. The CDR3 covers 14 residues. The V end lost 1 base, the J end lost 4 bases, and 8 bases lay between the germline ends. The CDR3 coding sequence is TGCGCCAGCAGCCAAGGGCGGGGATACAATGAGCAGTTCTTC. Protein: CASSQGRGYNEQFF.

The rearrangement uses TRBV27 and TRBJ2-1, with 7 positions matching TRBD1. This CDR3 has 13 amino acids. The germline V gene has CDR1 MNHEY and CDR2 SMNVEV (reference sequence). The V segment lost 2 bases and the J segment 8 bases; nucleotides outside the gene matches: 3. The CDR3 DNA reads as TGTGCCAGCAGTTTAGGGACAGCCCATGAGCAGTTCTTC. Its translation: CASSLGTAHEQFF.

CDR3: CASSWRGFYNSPLHF. For the CDR3, the DNA is TGTGCCAGCAGCTGGCGGGGGTTCTATAATTCACCCCTCCACTTT. This chain joins TRBV5-6 and TRBJ1-6; D perhaps matches TRBD1 (5 bases). Germline values: CDR1 SGHDT, CDR2 YYEEEE. Trimming left V 3 bases short and J 3 bases short, with 10 bases between. The CDR3 is 15 residues long.

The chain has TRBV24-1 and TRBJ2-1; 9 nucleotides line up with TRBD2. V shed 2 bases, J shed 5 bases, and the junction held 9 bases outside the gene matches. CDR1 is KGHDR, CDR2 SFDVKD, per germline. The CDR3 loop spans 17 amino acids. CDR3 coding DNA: TGTGCCACCAGTGATTCACCTACAGCGGGGGGAAACAATGAGCAGTTCTTC. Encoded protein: CATSDSPTAGGNNEQFF.

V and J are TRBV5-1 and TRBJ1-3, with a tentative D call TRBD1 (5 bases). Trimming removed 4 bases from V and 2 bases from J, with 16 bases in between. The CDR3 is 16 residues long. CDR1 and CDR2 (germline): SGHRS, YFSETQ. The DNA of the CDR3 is TGCGCCAGCAGCGATAACCCGGGACTTACTGGAAACACCATATATTTT. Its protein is CASSDNPGLTGNTIYF.